This T cell receptor (beta chain) was obtained from a study of T cell responses to AZD1222 COVID-19 vaccine. Whole-study context: The study pooled second doses at about 4 or about 12 weeks. Study-wide points: At 160-218 and 743-854, vaccine-associated CD4 TCRs were dominant, and they spanned spike. When two AZD1222 doses had been given, Spike-specific TCR breadth and depth rose.

TCRdb's copy holds only in-frame clones and misses some; the assay was immunoSEQ multiplex PCR. The sample yields some 110,000 clones, more than 85% seen once. Germline trimming cut 0 bases from V and 0 bases from J; bases unmatched to any gene: 5. This CDR3 has 16 amino acids. Per germline, CDR1 ENHRY and CDR2 SYGVKD. About this clone: Antigen: not known.

The specimen was peripheral blood, collected on day 0 of AZD1222 vaccination. The origin of this receptor is an adult in good health. J is TRBJ2-7 and V is TRBV10-3, with 7 positions matching TRBD2. CDR3 nucleotide sequence: TGTGCCATCAGTGAGTCGGGAACTAGCGTCTCCTACGAGCAGTACTTC. Protein product: CAISESGTSVSYEQYF.